This T cell receptor beta chain was found in a study of Graves' ophthalmopathy and Graves' hyperthyroidism. Whole-study findings and limits: The study's model predicted ophthalmopathy progression at roughly 69% sensitivity and about 72% specificity. Most expanded thyroid clonotypes above 0.001 frequency also appeared in blood.

Active ophthalmopathy (CAS at least 3, NOSPECS at least 4), lasting under 3 months. From fresh peripheral blood, around 10 ml in volume, the PBMCs were obtained. Beta-chain TCR CDR3 regions were amplified from RNA transcripts. Second-round multiplex PCR came after first-round RT-PCR with HTBI primers. MiXCR, applied by TCRdb to the multiplex PCR reads, yields one record per CDR3 protein. The repertoire holds about 210,000 distinct CDR3 sequences, with 29% as singletons. At least ten counts were recorded for this clonotype. Antigen: not known. The CDR3 length is 14 residues. With 6 bases removed from V and 6 bases from J, the gap between germline ends came to 18 bases.

The origin of this receptor is a man in his forties or fifties with Graves' ophthalmopathy. Sequencing was carried out using peripheral blood. This chain links TRBV12-3 or TRBV12-4 with TRBJ2-7; D possibly corresponds to TRBD2 (5 bases). The DNA for the CDR3 is TGTGCCAGCAGCCCCCACTCGGGGAGCGGCGAGCAGTACTTC. It specifies CASSPHSGSGEQYF.